This T cell receptor beta chain was captured by sequencing in a study of T cell changes during pregnancy in multiple sclerosis. The CDR3 is 14 amino acids. Germline V gene data show CDR1 as MDHEN and CDR2 as SYDVKM. The V end was cut by 3 bases, the J end by 2 bases, with 11 bases between. TCRdb keeps only in-frame clones here, not all; method: immunoSEQ multiplex PCR. The table lists roughly 32,000 clones, 90% to 95% of them singletons. This sample comprised CD4+ T cells from peripheral blood mononuclear cells, obtained in the second trimester of pregnancy. The origin of this receptor is a female donor with multiple sclerosis, enrolled in a pregnancy study. The chain is built from TRBV28 and TRBJ2-7, with D tentatively TRBD2 (7 bases). The CDR3 sequence: CASSFGGAPYEQYF. CDR3 DNA sequence: TGTGCCAGCAGTTTTGGGGGGGCCCCCTACGAGCAGTACTTC.